A single sample gave rise to the 25 T cell receptor beta chains below, sequenced in a study of T cell repertoires in ileal Crohn's disease. Produced via immunoSEQ multiplex PCR; TCRdb's table is partial and in-frame only. The data contain about 5,600 clones, roughly 88% of them singletons. Sequenced input: ileal tissue. These TCRs come from an adult with Crohn's disease.

V gene TRBV30 combines with J gene TRBJ2-7; TRBD2 agrees at 7 bases. The germline gives CDR1 GTSNPN, CDR2 SVGIG (reference sequence). The junction had 6 bases not matched to a gene; V was cut back by 2 bases and J by 2 bases. This CDR3 contains 14 residues. As DNA, the CDR3 is TGTGCCTGGAGTTTGGGAGGGGCCGCCTACGAGCAGTACTTC. It specifies CAWSLGGAAYEQYF.

This clone was counted a single time. The gene calls are TRBV29-1 and TRBJ2-6; 11 bases agree with TRBD2. CDR1 and CDR2 (germline): SQVTM, ANQGSEA. V was pared by 7 bases and J by 0 bases, with 5 bases of the junction left unmatched. The CDR3 sequence is 16 residues long. CDR3 amino acids: CSAFSGGASGANVLTF. CDR3 nucleotide sequence: TGCAGCGCTTTTAGCGGGGGGGCCTCTGGGGCCAACGTCCTGACTTTC.

V and J are TRBV20-1 and TRBJ1-1; TRBD1 is a possible D gene (5 bases). Per the germline V gene, CDR1 is DFQATT and CDR2 is SNEGSKA (reference sequence). V was cut by 7 bases and J by 9 bases, with 15 bases left in between. The CDR3 length is 11 residues. The CDR3 bases are TGCAGTGAACAAAGGGAGGGGAAAGCTTTCTTT. As protein: CSEQREGKAFF.

The gene calls are TRBV2 and TRBJ1-4, with 9 bases matching TRBD1. V shed 6 bases and J 1 base; nucleotides not matched to a gene: 6. CDR1 and CDR2 from the germline V gene are SNHLY and FYNNEI. The CDR3 sequence is 16 residues long. In DNA form, the CDR3 reads TGTGCCAGCAGCCGGGACAGGGCGGTAACTAATGAAAAACTGTTTTTT. Protein: CASSRDRAVTNEKLFF. Full variable domain (remainder filled in from reference TRBV2 and TRBJ1-4): EPEVTQTPSHQVTQMGQEVILRCVPISNHLYFYWYRQILGQKVEFLVSFYNNEISEKSEIFDDQFSVERPDGSNFTLKIRSTKLEDSAMYFCASSRDRAVTNEKLFFGSGTQLSVL.

This sequence joins TRBV19 and TRBJ1-2; the match to TRBD1 covers 7 bases. Germline CDR1 reads LNHDA; CDR2 reads SQIVND (reference sequence). V lost 8 bases and J lost 8; bases outside the gene matches: 11. CDR3 size: 13 residues. The CDR3: CASSDRPPRGYTF. The DNA for the CDR3 is TGTGCCAGTTCGGACAGGCCGCCGAGGGGCTACACCTTC.

This chain links TRBV19 with TRBJ1-2, with 11 bases identical to TRBD1. The CDR3 is 20 amino acids. J lost 5 bases, V lost 5 bases, and 22 bases had no gene match. The germline CDR1 and CDR2 sequences are LNHDA and SQIVND (reference sequence). The CDR3 nucleotides are TGTGCCAGTAGTTTCGGACAGGGGGCGCATCGTTTCCCTTTTGGATATGGCTACACCTTC. The encoded protein is CASSFGQGAHRFPFGYGYTF.

This chain uses TRBV11-3 with TRBJ2-2; D is uncertain. This CDR3 has 14 residues. Germline V gives CDR1 SGHNT, CDR2 YENEEA. V lost 4 bases and J 7 bases, leaving 13 bases between the germline ends. CDR3 sequence: CASSSWARNGELFF. CDR3 in DNA: TGTGCCAGCAGCTCCTGGGCCCGTAACGGGGAGCTGTTTTTT.

The V gene is TRBV9, the J gene TRBJ1-4; weak D call: TRBD1 (6 bases). This CDR3 is built from 18 residues. The V gene's germline CDR1 is SGDLS and CDR2 YYNGEE. V was shortened by 3 bases and J by 1 base, with 19 bases between the two germline ends. This CDR3 is CASSAGGGQIGTNEKLFF. DNA for the CDR3: TGTGCCAGCAGCGCGGGGGGAGGACAGATTGGAACTAATGAAAAACTGTTTTTT.

The chain combines TRBV20-1 with TRBJ2-5, with D unclear. The end of the DNA aligns better with TRBJ2-7, so the J call may be wrong. This CDR3 comprises 11 residues. Germline V gene data show CDR1 as DFQATT and CDR2 as SNEGSKA (reference sequence). Written as DNA, the CDR3 is TGCAGTGCTAGCCCCTTATACGAGCAGTACTTC. As protein: CSASPLYEQYF.

This clone was seen a few times. The chain carries TRBV28 and TRBJ1-4, with 7 positions matching TRBD1. Per germline, CDR1 MDHEN and CDR2 SYDVKM. The CDR3 is 14 amino acids. Trimming took 2 bases from V and 8 from J; bases not matched to a gene: 5. The CDR3 loop is CASSLQGGREKLFF. The CDR3 DNA sequence: TGTGCCAGCAGTTTACAGGGGGGACGGGAAAAACTGTTTTTT.

The CDR3 reads CASSAPPGGRTHGYTF. The CDR3 DNA sequence: TGTGCCAGCAGTGCTCCACCAGGGGGGCGGACTCATGGCTACACCTTC. The rearrangement uses TRBV6-1 and TRBJ1-2; 7 nucleotides agree with TRBD1. In germline, CDR1 is MNHNS, CDR2 SASEGT. V shed 4 bases, J shed 6 bases, and the junction held 14 bases outside the gene matches. The CDR3 consists of 16 residues.

This sequence joins TRBV5-4 and TRBJ1-1; 7 positions agree with TRBD1. The ends lost 0 bases at V and 4 bases at J; junction bases unmatched: 6. Germline loops: CDR1 SGHNT, CDR2 YYREEE (reference sequence). This CDR3 comprises 15 residues. The CDR3 sequence is CASSLASSGGTEAFF. The CDR3, as DNA: TGTGCCAGCAGCTTGGCCTCGTCAGGGGGCACTGAAGCTTTCTTT.

CDR3 residues: CASSLVGDRASEQYF. As DNA, the CDR3 is TGCGCCAGCAGCTTGGTTGGGGACAGGGCGTCCGAGCAGTACTTC. The rearrangement uses TRBV5-1 and TRBJ2-7, with 9 bases that match TRBD1. J lost 6 bases, V lost 0 bases, and 7 bases had no gene match. The CDR3 runs to 15 residues. In germline, CDR1 is SGHRS, CDR2 YFSETQ.

There are a few counts of this clone. V and J are TRBV6-5 and TRBJ2-3; 10 nucleotides line up with TRBD2. The ends lost 8 bases at V and 9 bases at J; junction bases unmatched: 11. CDR3 length: 14 residues. The germline gives CDR1 MNHEY, CDR2 SVGAGI. In DNA, the CDR3 is TGTGCCAGCGGACTCACTAGCGGGGCGGGGACGCAGTATTTT. Residues: CASGLTSGAGTQYF.

The chain employs TRBV7-2 and TRBJ2-1; TRBD2 aligns across 12 bases. From germline, CDR1 is SGHTA and CDR2 FQGNSA. Germline trimming cut 6 bases from V and 7 bases from J; bases unmatched to any gene: 7. This CDR3 has 15 residues. CDR3 sequence (DNA): TGTGCCAGCAGGTGGACTAGCGGGGTAGGGAATGAGCAGTTCTTC. This encodes CASRWTSGVGNEQFF.

The chain carries TRBV13 and TRBJ2-3; 8 bases are a match to TRBD2. The length of the CDR3 is 14 residues. V trimming: 4 bases; J trimming: 4 bases; junction bases outside the gene matches: 4. Germline V gives CDR1 PRHDT, CDR2 FYEKMQ (reference sequence). CDR3 nucleotides: TGTGCCAGCAGCTCTTGGGGACTAGCAGATACGCAGTATTTT. Translation gives CASSSWGLADTQYF.

The V gene is TRBV5-1, the J gene TRBJ1-1; TRBD1 might be the D (6 bases). The V gene's germline CDR1 is SGHRS and CDR2 YFSETQ. Trimming removed 6 bases at V and 0 bases at J, with 18 bases between. The CDR3 spans 16 residues. The CDR3 DNA reads as TGCGCCAGCAAGAGGGGGGAGGGATCTGTGAACACTGAAGCTTTCTTT. Amino acids: CASKRGEGSVNTEAFF.

J is TRBJ2-5 and V is TRBV18; D is ambiguous. The CDR3 runs 13 residues. Germline CDR1 and CDR2: KGHSH and LQKENI. V gave up 0 bases and J gave up 1 base, with 3 bases separating them. As DNA, the CDR3 is TGTGCCAGCTCACCACCGAGCCAAGAGACCCAGTACTTC. It is translated as CASSPPSQETQYF.

The chain combines TRBV30 with TRBJ2-3; TRBD2 agrees at 8 bases. J lost 2 bases, V lost 8 bases, and 6 bases had no gene match. The CDR3 is 13 amino acids. Germline CDR1 and CDR2: GTSNPN and SVGIG (reference sequence). The DNA of the CDR3 is TGTGCCCGGGGGGGTTCTATCACAGATACGCAGTATTTT. Translated: CARGGSITDTQYF. The full variable domain, in which reference TRBV30 and TRBJ2-3 provide the parts outside the CDR3, is SQTIHQWPATLVQPVGSPLSLECTVEGTSNPNLYWYRQAAGRGLQLLFYSVGIGQISSEVPQNLSASRPQDRQFILSSKKLLLSDSGFYLCARGGSITDTQYFGPGTRLTVL.

The chain employs TRBV9 and TRBJ2-2; 11 positions match TRBD2. Per germline, CDR1 SGDLS and CDR2 YYNGEE. V gave up 0 bases and J gave up 1 base; unmatched junction bases: 2. This CDR3 region has 17 residues. The CDR3: CASSVGLAGGNTGELFF. CDR3 nucleotide sequence: TGTGCCAGCAGCGTAGGGCTAGCGGGGGGGAACACCGGGGAGCTGTTTTTT.

This clone came up a few times. V gene TRBV30 combines with J gene TRBJ2-2; TRBD1 matches 9 bases. Trimming at V came to 5 bases and at J to 6 bases, leaving 10 bases not matched to a gene. This CDR3 has 15 amino acids. Germline V lookup: CDR1 GTSNPN, CDR2 SVGIG (reference sequence). DNA of the CDR3: TGTGCCTGGGTGTCGGGACAGGGCTTAGCCGGGGAGCTGTTTTTT. Translating it yields CAWVSGQGLAGELFF.

For this clone: At one of its ends the junction is not consistent with the germline gene, which may arise from a read error. The chain employs TRBV5-4 and TRBJ2-1; D is perhaps TRBD2 (6 bases). This CDR3 region has 12 residues. Germline values: CDR1 SGHNT, CDR2 YYREEE (reference sequence). The CDR3 nucleotides are TGTGCCAGCAGCTTGGATCTAGCGACGGAGATCTTC. This codes for CASSLDLATEIF.

The chain joins TRBV4-2 to TRBJ1-6; 8 nucleotides line up with TRBD1. Germline loops: CDR1 LGHNA, CDR2 YNFKEQ. Losses at the gene ends were 5 bases for V and 10 bases for J; bases not matched to a gene: 4. The CDR3 extends over 13 amino acids. CDR3 region: CASSTRQGSPLHF. Here the CDR3 DNA reads TGTGCCAGCAGCACGCGACAGGGGTCACCCCTCCACTTT.

The rearrangement links TRBV6-1 to TRBJ1-2; tentatively, D is TRBD1 (6 bases). Germline lookup yields CDR1 MNHNS and CDR2 SASEGT. Trimming stripped 6 bases from V and 4 bases from J, with 18 bases between. This CDR3 has 15 residues. CDR3 in DNA: TGTGCCAGCAGCGAACAGGGAGGGGGTGCCTATGGCTACACCTTC. Translated, it gives CASSEQGGGAYGYTF.

The chain employs TRBV5-1 and TRBJ2-5, with 12 bases matching TRBD2. The CDR3 length is 15 residues. CDR1 SGHRS and CDR2 YFSETQ come from the germline V gene. Germline trimming cut 4 bases from V and 5 bases from J; bases unmatched to any gene: 6. CDR3 residues: CASSHLAGGPETQYF. Written as DNA, the CDR3 is TGCGCCAGCAGCCATCTAGCGGGGGGGCCTGAGACCCAGTACTTC.